One T cell receptor (beta chain) is described in this entry. Germline V CDR1 and CDR2: SGHAT, FQNNGV. The CDR3 covers 14 residues. Unmatched junction bases numbered 11, after V lost 6 bases and J lost 7 bases. Every one of the donors was a Caucasian adult that lived in Nashville, Tennessee. TCRdb keeps only in-frame clones here, not all; method: immunoSEQ multiplex PCR. The data contain around 980,000 clones, about 84% of them seen just once; the ten biggest clones take up 0.5% to 0.65%. The data were taken from a study of shared clonotypes between healthy human individuals. This TCR derives from a man younger than 35 in good health. Some clones in this sample may be carry-over from other donors' samples. Sequenced: memory CD4+ T cells from PBMCs. Regarding subset: CD45RA-negative fraction. The chain is built from TRBV11-2 and TRBJ1-2; 7 bases are shared with TRBD1. CDR3 region: CASRQNRGRGGYTF. The CDR3 coding sequence is TGTGCCAGCAGGCAAAACAGGGGCCGGGGTGGCTACACCTTC.